The T cell receptor beta chain described here comes from a study of PD-1 blockade in classical Hodgkin lymphoma. In every patient, relapse followed autologous stem cell transplantation, while exposure to brentuximab vedotin differed. Remarks on this clone: Its antigen is not known.

The germline V gene has CDR1 LGHNA and CDR2 YNFKEQ. V lost 4 bases and J lost 4, with 17 bases in between. The CDR3 consists of 16 residues. Clones were read by immunoSEQ multiplex PCR, and TCRdb kept only the in-frame ones, dropping some. This sample has around 7,300 clones; 60% to 85% occur once, and the top ten carry roughly 35%. General study results and limits: No one has yet defined what causes the repertoire differences, which may be disease activity or prior therapy. Newly diagnosed patients reportedly trailed healthy donors in baseline TCR diversity. CD4+ TCR diversity climbed significantly by C4D1, unlike CD8+ TCR diversity. Baseline diversity in complete responders resembled that of newly diagnosed patients.

The source of this sequence is a human donor with classical Hodgkin lymphoma. The sequencing here drew on peripheral blood mononuclear cells (PBMCs), taken before the second cycle of nivolumab. The chain couples TRBV4-2 to TRBJ2-1; maybe TRBD2 (7 bases). CDR3 in amino acids: CASSPGGGSRYNEQFF. The DNA of the CDR3 is TGTGCCAGCAGCCCGGGGGGCGGGAGCAGGTACAATGAGCAGTTCTTC.